The clone carrying this T cell receptor (beta chain) was recorded at least ten times. Per the germline V gene, CDR1 is LNHNV and CDR2 is YYDKDF (reference sequence). The germline V and J ends were trimmed by 1 base and 11 bases, with 11 bases remaining between them. The CDR3 has 12 residues. RNA transcripts yielded amplified TCR beta CDR3 regions. The TCR CDR3 was amplified in a first-round RT-PCR using the HTBI primer set. MiXCR was run by TCRdb on the multiplex PCR reads, yielding one entry per CDR3 protein. Of 300,000 to 450,000 distinct CDR3 sequences in the sample, around 13% are singletons; the top ten hold 15% to 20%. The data originate from a study of T cells in Graves' hyperthyroidism and ophthalmopathy.

Sequencing was done on a sample of blood. The receptor comes from a woman aged 30 to 39 with Graves' ophthalmopathy. The chain carries TRBV15 and TRBJ1-2; D might be TRBD1 (5 bases). The CDR3 protein is CATSRVTVRYTF. The CDR3 DNA is TGTGCCACCAGCAGAGTGACAGTACGATACACCTTC.